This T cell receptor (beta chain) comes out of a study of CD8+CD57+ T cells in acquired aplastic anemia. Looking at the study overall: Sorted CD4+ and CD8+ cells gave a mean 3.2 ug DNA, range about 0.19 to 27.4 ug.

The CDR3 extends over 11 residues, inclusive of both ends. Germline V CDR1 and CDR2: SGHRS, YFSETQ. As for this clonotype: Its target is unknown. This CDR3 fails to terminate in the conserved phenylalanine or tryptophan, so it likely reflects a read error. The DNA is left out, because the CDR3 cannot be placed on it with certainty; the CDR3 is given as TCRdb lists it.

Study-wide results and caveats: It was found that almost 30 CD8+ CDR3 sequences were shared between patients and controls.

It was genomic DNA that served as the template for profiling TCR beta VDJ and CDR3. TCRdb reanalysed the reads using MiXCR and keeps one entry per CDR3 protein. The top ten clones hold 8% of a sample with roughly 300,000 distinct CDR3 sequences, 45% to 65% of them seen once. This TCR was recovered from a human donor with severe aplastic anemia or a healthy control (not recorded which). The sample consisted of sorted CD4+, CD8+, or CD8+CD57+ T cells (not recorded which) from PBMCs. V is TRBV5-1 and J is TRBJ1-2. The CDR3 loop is CASRPETRSSY.